This entry concerns a single T cell receptor (beta chain). Germline V gene data show CDR1 as SNHLY and CDR2 as FYNNEI. This CDR3 contains 14 residues. V lost 6 bases and J 2 bases, leaving 13 bases between the germline ends. This sample is drawn from a study of shared T cell receptors in the human thymus. The assay was immunoSEQ multiplex PCR, and TCRdb's table has in-frame clones only and misses some. The data hold some 700,000 clones, with approximately 88% observed a single time. A further study also used this sample, focusing on human thymus T cells.

This TCR derives from a boy in the first two years of life with a congenital heart defect. Sequencing was performed on thymocytes. The genes are TRBV2 and TRBJ1-1; D ambiguous. In nucleotides, the CDR3 is TGTGCCAGCAGATACCCAGCGGATAACACTGAAGCTTTCTTT. This translates into CASRYPADNTEAFF.